Listed below are T cell receptor beta chains from one sample, sequenced in a study of OX40 agonist ivuxolimab in advanced cancers. The assay was immunoSEQ multiplex PCR, and TCRdb's table has in-frame clones only and misses some. This sample yields 14,000 to 15,000 clones, of which about 89% are seen a single time; around 23% belongs to the top ten. This specimen was CD4+ or CD8+ T cells sorted from blood, taken in a trial of the OX40 agonist ivuxolimab. The receptors originated from an adult with an advanced solid tumor such as melanoma, head and neck, liver or kidney cancer. Each CDR3 is given with its conserved first and last residue. Fields, in order: D gene, V gene, clone size, J gene, CDR3 DNA, CDR3 protein. D genes are given only for firm matches. Not every row has a clone size; where given, it reads once, few, many or a size class.

TRBD2	TRBV9	-	TRBJ2-5	TGTGCCAGCAGTGGGATGGGAGGGGAGACCCAGTACTTC	CASSGMGGETQYF
TRBD1	TRBV5-1	-	TRBJ2-4	TGCGCCAGCAGCTCTGGACAGGGCTCCCCCAAAAACATTCAGTACTTC	CASSSGQGSPKNIQYF
-	TRBV15	-	TRBJ2-1	TGTGCCACCAGCGGGAAACTAGCCTCTTACAATGAGCAGTTCTTC	CATSGKLASYNEQFF
TRBD2	TRBV16	-	TRBJ2-7	TGTGCCAGCAGCCAATCGTTAGTGGGACTAGCAAATTCCGAGCAGTACTTC	CASSQSLVGLANSEQYF
TRBD2	TRBV7-6	-	TRBJ2-7	TGTGCCAGCAGCCTGGGGCGGGAGGGCGTGAACGAGCAGTACTTC	CASSLGREGVNEQYF
-	TRBV7-9	-	TRBJ2-1	TGTGCCAGCAGCCCGGATCCGTCGGGGAATCAGGGGCAGTTCTTC	CASSPDPSGNQGQFF
-	TRBV19	-	TRBJ1-2	TGTGCCAGTAGTCCTAATCAGGCGGAACAGTTCTATGGCTACACCTTC	CASSPNQAEQFYGYTF
-	TRBV7-9	medium-sized	TRBJ2-2	TGTGCCAGCGGGATGGACCACACCGGGGAGCTGTTTTTT	CASGMDHTGELFF
TRBD1	TRBV9	-	TRBJ1-1	TGTGCCAGCAGCGCACACATACAGGGGGGCACTGAAGCTTTCTTT	CASSAHIQGGTEAFF
-	TRBV2	-	TRBJ1-3	TGTGCCAGCGGTAGTGTGCAGATCTCTGGAAACACCATATATTTT	CASGSVQISGNTIYF
-	TRBV27	-	TRBJ2-3	TGTGCCAGCAGTTCTAGGGCTAGCGCGACCAACACAGATACGCAGTATTTT	CASSSRASATNTDTQYF
TRBD1	TRBV19	-	TRBJ1-5	TGTGCCAGTAGTATTTCCGGGACAGGGAATCAGCCCCAGCATTTT	CASSISGTGNQPQHF
-	TRBV27	once	TRBJ2-7	TGTGCCAGCAGTTTATCCTTCGGGTTATCCTACGAGCAGTACTTC	CASSLSFGLSYEQYF
-	TRBV9	-	TRBJ2-3	TGTGCCAGCAGCGTAGAGGTCTCCACAGATACGCAGTATTTT	CASSVEVSTDTQYF
TRBD1	TRBV7-7	-	TRBJ2-5	TGTGCTAGCAGCCAGTACACAGGGGAGGAGACCCAGTACTTC	CASSQYTGEETQYF
TRBD1	TRBV7-9	-	TRBJ2-7	TGTGCCAGCAGCTCGGGACAGAGAACCTACGAGCAGTACTTC	CASSSGQRTYEQYF
TRBD2	TRBV5-1	-	TRBJ2-7	TGCGCCAGCAGCTCCGGGACTAGCGAGCCCTACGAGCAGTACTTC	CASSSGTSEPYEQYF
TRBD2	TRBV2	once	TRBJ2-2	TGTGCCAGCAGTGAAGTGGGACTAGCGGGAACCGGGGAGCTGTTTTTT	CASSEVGLAGTGELFF
-	TRBV19	-	TRBJ2-3	TGTGCCAGTAACGATCTACACGGGGCGGGCACAGATACGCAGTATTTT	CASNDLHGAGTDTQYF
TRBD2	TRBV6-1	-	TRBJ2-7	TGTGCCAGCAGTGAAAGCGGGAGTTGGTACGAGCAGTACTTC	CASSESGSWYEQYF
-	TRBV7-9	-	TRBJ2-1	TGTGCCAGCAGCTTAGCACATGAGCAGTTCTTC	CASSLAHEQFF
-	TRBV7-6	-	TRBJ2-7	TGTGCCAGCAGCGAGGGGGCCTACGAGCAGTACTTC	CASSEGAYEQYF
TRBD1	TRBV7-9	once	TRBJ1-2	TGTGCCAGCACCCTAACCGGGACAGGGTATGGCTACACCTTC	CASTLTGTGYGYTF
TRBD2	TRBV7-9	-	TRBJ2-3	TGTGCCAGCAGCTATAGTCTAGCGGGGGATACGCAGTATTTT	CASSYSLAGDTQYF
TRBD2	TRBV19	-	TRBJ2-7	TGTGCCAGTAGTATCTCTCTAGCGGGAGTCTACGAGCAGTACTTC	CASSISLAGVYEQYF
TRBD1	TRBV5-1	once	TRBJ2-7	TGCGCCAGCAGCCTAACAGGGGCCTACGAGCAGTACTTC	CASSLTGAYEQYF
TRBD2	TRBV18	-	TRBJ2-1	TGTGCCAGCTCACCTGACCCGACTAGCGGGAGCGTGGGGGCAGATTACAATGAGCAGTTCTTC	CASSPDPTSGSVGADYNEQFF
TRBD2	TRBV25-1	-	TRBJ2-3	TGTGCCACCGGGAGGGGGAGTGCAGATACGCAGTATTTT	CATGRGSADTQYF
-	TRBV11-3	-	TRBJ2-7	TGTGCCAGCAGCTTAGGTCCCGGGGATCGGTACGAGCAGTACTTC	CASSLGPGDRYEQYF
-	TRBV6-6	-	TRBJ1-4	TGTGCCAGCAGTAACGGGGCTACTAATGAAAAACTGTTTTTT	CASSNGATNEKLFF
TRBD1	TRBV5-1	once	TRBJ2-7	TGCGCCAGCAGCTTGGTTGGCCCTGGGACAGGGAGTATTTACGAGCAGTACTTC	CASSLVGPGTGSIYEQYF
-	TRBV14	-	TRBJ1-2	TGTGCCAGCAGCCAGGGGGCCAACTATGGCTACACCTTC	CASSQGANYGYTF